This T cell receptor beta chain came from a study of T cells in Graves' hyperthyroidism and ophthalmopathy. The source material, RNA transcripts, was used to amplify TCR beta CDR3 regions. First-round RT-PCR targeting the TCR CDR3 was performed with the HTBI primer set. TCRdb re-called the multiplex PCR reads with MiXCR, one entry per CDR3 protein. This sample has about 400,000 distinct CDR3 sequences, with about 15% found just once. This clonotype was counted only a few times. The CDR3 consists of 15 residues. The germline V gene encodes CDR1 KGHSH and CDR2 LQKENI. Trimming at V came to 4 bases and at J to 7 bases, leaving 9 bases not matched to a gene.

The receptor was isolated from a man between 18 and 29 years old with Graves' ophthalmopathy. Material: blood. The chain joins TRBV18 to TRBJ1-2; 10 nucleotides match TRBD1. The CDR3 here is CASSHPVTGGFGYTF. In DNA, the CDR3 is TGTGCCAGCTCACACCCCGTGACAGGGGGCTTTGGCTACACCTTC.